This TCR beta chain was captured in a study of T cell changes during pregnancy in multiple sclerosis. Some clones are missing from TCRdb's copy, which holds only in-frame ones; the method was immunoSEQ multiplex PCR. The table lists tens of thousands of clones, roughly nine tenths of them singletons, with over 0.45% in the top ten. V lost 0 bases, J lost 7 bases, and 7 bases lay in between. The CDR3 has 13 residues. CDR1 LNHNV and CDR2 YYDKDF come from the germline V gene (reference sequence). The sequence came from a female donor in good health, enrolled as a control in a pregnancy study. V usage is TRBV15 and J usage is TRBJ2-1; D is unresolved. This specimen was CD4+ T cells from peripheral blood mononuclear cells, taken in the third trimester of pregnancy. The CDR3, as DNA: TGTGCCACCAGCAGAGAAGCGAGTAATGAGCAGTTCTTC. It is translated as CATSREASNEQFF.